The 16 T cell receptor beta chains below all came from one sample that was sequenced in a study of T cell responses to AZD1222 COVID-19 vaccine. The protocol was immunoSEQ multiplex PCR, while the TCRdb copy is restricted to in-frame clones and leaves out a portion. The data hold 250,000 to 300,000 clones, with 90% to 95% observed a single time. The sequencing here drew on peripheral blood, taken 28 days after the second AZD1222 dose. These receptors were taken from an adult who received the AZD1222 COVID-19 vaccine.

This clone was observed once. The junction does not match germline at one end; this may be a read error. CDR3 bases: TGCGCCAGCAGCTTGGAAGGGGCGGTGACCCACTTC. This gives the protein CASSLEGAVTHF. V and J are TRBV5-1 and TRBJ2-7, with D tentatively TRBD1 (5 bases). The CDR3 runs 12 residues. The germline V gene has CDR1 SGHRS and CDR2 YFSETQ.

The rearrangement uses TRBV7-8 and TRBJ1-1; perhaps TRBD1 as D (5 bases). The CDR3 spans 14 residues. CDR1 and CDR2 (germline): SGHVS, FQNEAQ. Between the trimmed V and J ends, which lost 1 base and 5 bases, there was a span of 11 bases. The CDR3 DNA follows: TGTGCCAGCAGCTTAGAGAGGTGGGGGACTGAAGCTTTCTTT. Translated, it gives CASSLERWGTEAFF.

This clone has just one count. This chain links TRBV9 with TRBJ2-1; 7 bases align to TRBD2. V lost 0 bases, J lost 5 bases, and 8 bases stayed unmatched. The length of the CDR3 is 16 residues. Germline V gene sequence: CDR1 SGDLS, CDR2 YYNGEE. The CDR3 bases are TGTGCCAGCAGCGTAGGACCTAGCGGAGGGAACAATGAGCAGTTCTTC. It encodes CASSVGPSGGNNEQFF.

The genes are TRBV7-2 and TRBJ1-2; D gene unclear. V was cut by 1 base and J by 3 bases, with 6 bases left in between. The CDR3 length is 13 residues. Germline CDR1 is SGHTA and CDR2 is FQGNSA. DNA for the CDR3: TGTGCCAGCAGCTTAGGGGTAGACTATGGCTACACCTTC. This translates into CASSLGVDYGYTF.

The chain combines TRBV7-3 with TRBJ2-1; 12 positions agree with TRBD2. There are 15 residues in the CDR3. With V trimmed by 2 bases and J by 4 bases, 0 bases remained unmatched. CDR1 and CDR2 from the germline V gene are SGHTA and FQGTGA. The CDR3 bases are TGTGCCAGCAGCTTAGGGACTAGCGGGTACAATGAGCAGTTCTTC. Translated, it gives CASSLGTSGYNEQFF.

The chain uses TRBV5-1 and TRBJ2-7; possibly TRBD2 for D (5 bases). The CDR3 consists of 14 residues. Germline CDR1 SGHRS, CDR2 YFSETQ. The ends were cut back, 4 bases at V and 1 base at J, with 12 bases in the middle. CDR3 DNA: TGCGCCAGCAGCCAGGCGGGCAGATCCTACGAGCAGTACTTC. Translated, it gives CASSQAGRSYEQYF. Using reference TRBV5-1 and TRBJ2-7 for the parts outside the CDR3, the full variable domain is KAGVTQTPRYLIKTRGQQVTLSCSPISGHRSVSWYQQTPGQGLQFLFEYFSETQRNKGNFPGRFSGRQFSNSRSEMNVSTLELGDSALYLCASSQAGRSYEQYFGPGTRLTVT.

The CDR3 bases are TGTGCCAGCGGTGTGCAAGGGCTCTGGCAGGGAGGAAACACCATATATTTT. The encoded protein is CASGVQGLWQGGNTIYF. The rearrangement joins TRBV28 to TRBJ1-3; a possible D gene is TRBD1 (5 bases). Germline CDR1 MDHEN, CDR2 SYDVKM. Trimming removed 8 bases at V and 4 bases at J, with 24 bases between. The CDR3 is 17 residues long.

The chain recombines TRBV7-2 with TRBJ1-1, with 11 bases aligning to TRBD1. Germline CDR1 is SGHTA and CDR2 is FQGNSA. The CDR3 length is 15 residues. Unmatched junction bases numbered 6, after V lost 2 bases and J lost 7 bases. CDR3 DNA sequence: TGTGCCAGCAGCTTAACGGACAGGGGGCTGGATGAAGCTTTCTTT. Protein: CASSLTDRGLDEAFF.

The chain recombines TRBV4-3 with TRBJ2-7; D is ambiguous. V shed 0 bases and J shed 3 bases, with 9 bases lying between them. The CDR3 sequence is 14 residues long. CDR1 LGHNA and CDR2 YSLEER come from the germline V gene. The CDR3 sequence is CASSQDRRGYEQYF. The DNA for the CDR3 is TGCGCCAGCAGCCAAGATCGGCGCGGCTACGAGCAGTACTTC.

J is TRBJ2-3 and V is TRBV5-4; 8 nucleotides agree with TRBD2. Germline-derived CDR1 and CDR2 are SGHNT and YYREEE (reference sequence). The V gene end was trimmed by 6 bases and the J gene end by 5 bases; junction bases not matched to a gene: 2. This CDR3 comprises 12 residues. The CDR3 DNA follows: TGTGCCAGCACCGGGGGGGGAGATACGCAGTATTTT. Encoded protein: CASTGGGDTQYF. The whole variable domain, remainder taken from reference TRBV5-4 and TRBJ2-3, is ETGVTQSPTHLIKTRGQQVTLRCSSQSGHNTVSWYQQALGQGPQFIFQYYREEENGRGNFPPRFSGLQFPNYSSELNVNALELDDSALYLCASTGGGDTQYFGPGTRLTVL.

The chain has TRBV5-6 and TRBJ2-1; no clear D. Deletions cut 2 bases from V and 6 bases from J, with 3 bases between. CDR3 length: 11 amino acids. Germline V lookup: CDR1 SGHDT, CDR2 YYEEEE. The CDR3 nucleotides are TGTGCCAGCAGCTTTGTCAATGAGCAGTTCTTC. This gives the protein CASSFVNEQFF.

The gene calls are TRBV3-1 (or the pseudogene TRBV3-2) and TRBJ1-5; D remains ambiguous. Germline CDR1 LGHDT, CDR2 YNNKEL (reference sequence). CDR3 size: 14 residues. Trimming cost V 1 base and J 7 bases, with 11 bases left between them. The CDR3 reads CASSQGETRQPQHF. DNA of the CDR3: TGTGCCAGCAGCCAAGGGGAAACCAGGCAGCCCCAGCATTTT.

The rearrangement uses TRBV6-1 and TRBJ2-7; the D gene is possibly TRBD2 (6 bases). The CDR3 covers 16 residues. CDR1 MNHNS and CDR2 SASEGT come from the germline V gene. Trimming pared 4 bases from V and 3 bases from J, leaving 19 bases between. Written as DNA, the CDR3 is TGTGCCAGCAGTGTCAACGTAGTCGGGAGAGGCTACGAGCAGTACTTC. As protein: CASSVNVVGRGYEQYF.

The chain recombines TRBV30 with TRBJ1-2; D unclear. Germline loops: CDR1 GTSNPN, CDR2 SVGIG (reference sequence). CDR3 length: 15 amino acids. V lost 0 bases to trimming and J lost 4 bases, with 15 bases between them. The CDR3 loop is CAWSVVGRTVYGYTF. Written as DNA, the CDR3 is TGTGCCTGGAGTGTAGTGGGTCGTACGGTCTATGGCTACACCTTC.

This chain connects TRBV6-5 to TRBJ1-5; no reliable D call. The CDR3 runs to 13 residues. V lost 0 bases to trimming and J lost 6 bases, with 6 bases between them. Per germline, CDR1 MNHEY and CDR2 SVGAGI. In DNA, the CDR3 is TGTGCCAGCAGTTACTCGAGGACTCAGCCCCAGCATTTT. It translates to CASSYSRTQPQHF.

This sequence joins TRBV15 and TRBJ1-6, with D maybe TRBD1 (6 bases). CDR3 length: 17 residues. Germline V gene sequence: CDR1 LNHNV, CDR2 YYDKDF (reference sequence). The V end was cut by 5 bases, the J end by 3 bases, with 17 bases between. CDR3: CATSPNREDLYNSPLHF. CDR3 in DNA: TGTGCCACCAGCCCCAACAGGGAAGACCTCTATAATTCACCCCTCCACTTT.